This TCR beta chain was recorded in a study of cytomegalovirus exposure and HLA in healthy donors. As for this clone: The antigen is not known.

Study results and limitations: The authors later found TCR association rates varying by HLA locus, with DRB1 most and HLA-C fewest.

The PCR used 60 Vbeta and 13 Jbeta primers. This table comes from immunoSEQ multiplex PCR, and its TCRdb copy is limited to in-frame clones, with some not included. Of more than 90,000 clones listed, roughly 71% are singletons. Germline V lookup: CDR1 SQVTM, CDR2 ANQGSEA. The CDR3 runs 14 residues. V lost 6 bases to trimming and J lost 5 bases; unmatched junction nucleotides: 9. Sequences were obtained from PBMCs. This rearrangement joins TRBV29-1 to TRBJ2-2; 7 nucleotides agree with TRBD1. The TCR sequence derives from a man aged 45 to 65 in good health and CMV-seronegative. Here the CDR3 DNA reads TGCAGCGTAGAACAGGGGTTTAGTACCGGGGAGCTGTTTTTT. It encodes CSVEQGFSTGELFF.